This is a list of T cell receptor beta chains from one sample in a study of PD-1 blockade in classical Hodgkin lymphoma. Sequencing was performed with immunoSEQ multiplex PCR; in TCRdb, only in-frame clones are kept and a portion is missing. The profile shows more than 8,000 clones, around 80% of them singletons. The sample here was CD8+ T cells from blood, taken before the fourth cycle of nivolumab. All receptors come from a human donor with classical Hodgkin lymphoma. Each CDR3 is given with its conserved first and last residue. The D gene is left open where the match is weak. Clone size, where shown, is once, few, many, or a class for clones that have expanded.

CDR3aa	CDR3nt	j_gene	v_gene	d_gene	abundance
CASSPRGTRVYEQYF	TGTGCCAGCTCACCAAGGGGGACACGAGTCTACGAGCAGTACTTC	TRBJ2-7	TRBV18	-	once
CASSEATEAFF	TGTGCCAGCAGTGAAGCGACTGAAGCTTTCTTT	TRBJ1-1	TRBV2	-	once
CASSVGEGVPRGTEAFF	TGTGCCAGCAGCGTAGGGGAGGGGGTGCCCCGAGGCACTGAAGCTTTCTTT	TRBJ1-1	TRBV9	-	few
CASSYGQGLSTNYGYTF	TGTGCCAGCAGCTACGGACAGGGACTTTCCACTAACTATGGCTACACCTTC	TRBJ1-2	TRBV7-2	TRBD1	-
CASSAPPGQGLTGNTIYF	TGTGCCAGCAGCGCTCCCCCCGGACAGGGACTAACTGGAAACACCATATATTTT	TRBJ1-3	TRBV9	TRBD1	-
CAWSPLASGGEQYF	TGTGCCTGGAGTCCCCTCGCCTCAGGGGGGGAGCAGTACTTC	TRBJ2-7	TRBV30	-	-
CASSPVGNTEAFF	TGTGCCAGCTCACCAGTGGGAAACACTGAAGCTTTCTTT	TRBJ1-1	TRBV18	-	-
CASSSRGRTGELFF	TGTGCCAGCAGTTCGCGGGGTCGCACCGGGGAGCTGTTTTTT	TRBJ2-2	TRBV28	-	-
CASSRTLADGTDTQYF	TGTGCCAGCAGCCGCACACTAGCGGACGGCACAGATACGCAGTATTTT	TRBJ2-3	TRBV4-2	TRBD2	-
CASKYSGPYYEQYF	TGTGCCAGTAAGTATTCAGGGCCTTACTACGAGCAGTACTTC	TRBJ2-7	TRBV19	-	-
CASSLGAYEQYF	TGTGCCAGCAGCCTTGGAGCTTACGAGCAGTACTTC	TRBJ2-7	TRBV14	-	-
CASSHKSWLPGELFF	TGTGCCAGCAGTCATAAGTCGTGGTTACCCGGGGAGCTGTTTTTT	TRBJ2-2	TRBV6-5	-	-
CVTLTSYEQYF	TGTGTCACTCTGACTTCCTACGAGCAGTACTTC	TRBJ2-7	TRBV2	-	-
CASRPGPARETQYF	TGTGCCAGCAGGCCGGGCCCCGCAAGAGAGACCCAGTACTTC	TRBJ2-5	TRBV27	-	-